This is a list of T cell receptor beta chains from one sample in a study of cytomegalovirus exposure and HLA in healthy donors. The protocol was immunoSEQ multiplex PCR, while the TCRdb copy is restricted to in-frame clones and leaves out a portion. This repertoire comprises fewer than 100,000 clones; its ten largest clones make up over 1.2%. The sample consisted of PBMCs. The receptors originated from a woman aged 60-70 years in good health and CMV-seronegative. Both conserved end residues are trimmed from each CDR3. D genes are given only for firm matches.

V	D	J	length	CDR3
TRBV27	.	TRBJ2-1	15	ASSSLAGEVSYNEQF
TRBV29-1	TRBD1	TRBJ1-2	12	SALPWTGERGYT
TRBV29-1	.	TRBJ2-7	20	SVVVYGQIFQGIVSSGYEQY
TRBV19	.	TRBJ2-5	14	ASSMWGLAYQETQY
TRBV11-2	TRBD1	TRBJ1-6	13	ASSGQGGVGSPLH
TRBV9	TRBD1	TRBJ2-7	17	ASSVGGNGWDRSSYEQY
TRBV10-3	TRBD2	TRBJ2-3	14	AISVGAGGPGHTQY
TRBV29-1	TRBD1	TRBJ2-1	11	SVAGTADNEQF
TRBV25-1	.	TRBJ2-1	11	ASSVRGGNEQF
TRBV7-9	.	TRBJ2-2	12	ASSFGGGYGELF
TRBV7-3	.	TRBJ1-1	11	ASSLQENTEAF
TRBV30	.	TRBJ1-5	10	AWNTGYQPQH
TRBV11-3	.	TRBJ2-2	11	ASSSQGAGELF
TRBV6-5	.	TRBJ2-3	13	ASSLSGWSTDTQY
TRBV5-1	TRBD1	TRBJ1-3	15	ASSSRDGQGSGNTIY
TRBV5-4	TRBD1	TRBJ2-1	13	ASSQPQGTFHEQF
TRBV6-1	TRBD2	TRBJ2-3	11	ATASGNADTQY
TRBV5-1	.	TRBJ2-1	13	ASSPGGLEHNEQF
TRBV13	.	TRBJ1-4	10	ASRRSNEKLF
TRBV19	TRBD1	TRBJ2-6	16	ASSPRDRGGSGANVLT
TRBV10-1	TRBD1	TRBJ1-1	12	ASSEAGGRGEAF
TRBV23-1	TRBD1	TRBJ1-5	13	ASSQKQGAGQPQH
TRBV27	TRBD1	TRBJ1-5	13	ASSFDYRGNQPQH
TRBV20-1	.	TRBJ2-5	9	SAGTAETQY
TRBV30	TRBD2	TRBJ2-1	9	AWSREGEQF
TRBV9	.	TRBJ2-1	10	ASSVGIDEQF
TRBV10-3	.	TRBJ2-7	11	AISEGRDYEQY